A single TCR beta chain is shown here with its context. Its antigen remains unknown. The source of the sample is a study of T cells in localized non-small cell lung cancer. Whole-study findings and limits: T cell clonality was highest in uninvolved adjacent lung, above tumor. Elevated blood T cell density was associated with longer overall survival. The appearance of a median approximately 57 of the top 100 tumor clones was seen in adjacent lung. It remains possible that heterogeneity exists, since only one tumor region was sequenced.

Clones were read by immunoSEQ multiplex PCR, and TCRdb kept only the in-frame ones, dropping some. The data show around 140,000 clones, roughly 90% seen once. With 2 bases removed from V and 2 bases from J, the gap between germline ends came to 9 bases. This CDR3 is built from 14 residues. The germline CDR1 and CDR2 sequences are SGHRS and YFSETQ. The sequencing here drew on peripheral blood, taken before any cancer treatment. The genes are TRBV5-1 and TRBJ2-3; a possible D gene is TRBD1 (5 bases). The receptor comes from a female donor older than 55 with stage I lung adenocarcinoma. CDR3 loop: CASSFEDNTDTQYF. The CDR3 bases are TGCGCCAGCAGCTTTGAGGACAACACAGATACGCAGTATTTT. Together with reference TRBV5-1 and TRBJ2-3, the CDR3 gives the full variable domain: KAGVTQTPRYLIKTRGQQVTLSCSPISGHRSVSWYQQTPGQGLQFLFEYFSETQRNKGNFPGRFSGRQFSNSRSEMNVSTLELGDSALYLCASSFEDNTDTQYFGPGTRLTVL.